Below, 29 T cell receptor beta chains from the same sample are listed, as sequenced in a study of blood T cell repertoires in COVID-19. The table came from immunoSEQ multiplex PCR; TCRdb's copy has only in-frame clones and leaves some out. The repertoire has approximately 130,000 clones, about 85% of them found once; the top ten carry 3.5% to 4.5%. The specimen sequenced was peripheral blood. These receptors all stem from a man aged 60 to 69 with acute or convalescent COVID-19.

The chain recombines TRBV6-4 with TRBJ2-4; TRBD1 matches 8 bases. The germline gives CDR1 MRHNA, CDR2 SNTAGT. The V segment lost 4 bases and the J segment 9 bases; nucleotides outside the gene matches: 8. CDR3 size: 14 residues. DNA for the CDR3: TGTGCCAGCAGTGTCTCCGGGACAGGAGGCATTCAGTACTTC. Its translation: CASSVSGTGGIQYF.

The chain combines TRBV5-1 with TRBJ1-3; perhaps TRBD1 as D (6 bases). V was cut by 0 bases and J by 4 bases, with 11 bases left in between. Germline V gene sequence: CDR1 SGHRS, CDR2 YFSETQ. This CDR3 region has 15 residues. In DNA form, the CDR3 reads TGCGCCAGCAGCTTGGAACAGGGTTCAGGAAACACCATATATTTT. Protein sequence: CASSLEQGSGNTIYF.

The rearrangement links TRBV29-1 to TRBJ2-7; a possible D gene is TRBD1 (6 bases). Germline V gives CDR1 SQVTM, CDR2 ANQGSEA. The germline V and J ends were trimmed by 5 bases and 3 bases, with 17 bases remaining between them. The CDR3 extends over 14 amino acids. This chain's CDR3 is CSVYPPGQIYEQYF. Here the CDR3 DNA reads TGCAGCGTTTACCCCCCGGGACAAATCTACGAGCAGTACTTC.

V is TRBV6-2 or TRBV6-3 and J is TRBJ1-6; D is uncertain. The CDR3 is made up of 13 amino acids. CDR1 MNHEY and CDR2 SVGEGT come from the germline V gene. Between the trimmed V and J ends, which lost 6 bases and 6 bases, there was a span of 9 bases. In nucleotides, the CDR3 is TGTGCCAGCAGCAAACTATTTAATTCACCCCTCCACTTT. Protein product: CASSKLFNSPLHF.

V usage is TRBV7-2 and J usage is TRBJ2-5, with 8 positions matching TRBD2. Trimming cost V 2 bases and J 5 bases; bases outside gene matches: 10. The CDR3 runs 16 residues. Germline-derived CDR1 and CDR2 are SGHTA and FQGNSA. This CDR3 reads CASSLWTGLAGETQYF. The CDR3 region has the DNA TGTGCCAGCAGCTTATGGACTGGACTAGCAGGCGAGACCCAGTACTTC.

The chain employs TRBV5-8 and TRBJ1-5; tentative D call: TRBD1 (6 bases). This CDR3 region has 15 residues. Germline V gene sequence: CDR1 SGHTS, CDR2 YDEGEE. Between the trimmed V and J ends, which lost 3 bases and 5 bases, there was a span of 15 bases. The CDR3 sequence is CASSSGRRGDQPQHF. CDR3 nucleotide sequence: TGTGCCAGCAGCTCAGGTCGCAGGGGAGATCAGCCCCAGCATTTT.

The chain couples TRBV7-2 to TRBJ2-5; the match to TRBD1 covers 7 bases. Per germline, CDR1 SGHTA and CDR2 FQGNSA. CDR3 length equals 14 residues. Trimming took 5 bases from V and 7 from J; bases not matched to a gene: 10. The CDR3 here is CASSPTGPGGTQYF. The CDR3 nucleotides are TGTGCCAGCAGCCCGACAGGGCCCGGAGGGACCCAGTACTTC.

The chain combines TRBV2 with TRBJ1-4, with unresolved D. Germline CDR1 SNHLY, CDR2 FYNNEI. This CDR3 is built from 13 residues. V dropped 6 bases and J dropped 6 bases, with 11 bases sitting between them. In nucleotides, the CDR3 is TGTGCCAGCAGAATGAAGTCGGATGAAAAACTGTTTTTT. As protein: CASRMKSDEKLFF. The full variable domain, rest sourced from reference TRBV2 and TRBJ1-4, is EPEVTQTPSHQVTQMGQEVILRCVPISNHLYFYWYRQILGQKVEFLVSFYNNEISEKSEIFDDQFSVERPDGSNFTLKIRSTKLEDSAMYFCASRMKSDEKLFFGSGTQLSVL.

The V and J genes are TRBV30 and TRBJ2-2; the D gene is possibly TRBD1 (7 bases). Trimming took off 2 bases at V and 0 bases at J, with 13 bases between the two ends. Germline V lookup: CDR1 GTSNPN, CDR2 SVGIG (reference sequence). There are 16 residues in the CDR3. CDR3 amino acids: CAWSYGGTANTGELFF. CDR3 coding DNA: TGTGCCTGGAGTTACGGAGGGACAGCGAACACCGGGGAGCTGTTTTTT.

The chain couples TRBV7-9 to TRBJ1-4; 7 bases fit TRBD1. CDR1 is SEHNR and CDR2 is FQNEAQ in the germline V gene (reference sequence). The CDR3 length is 17 residues. V dropped 1 base and J dropped 5; count of bases not matched to a gene: 10. The CDR3, as DNA: TGTGCCAGCAGCTTAGTAACAGGGGAGTTGTCGAATGAAAAACTGTTTTTT. This translates into CASSLVTGELSNEKLFF. The whole variable domain, remainder taken from reference TRBV7-9 and TRBJ1-4, is DTGVSQNPRHKITKRGQNVTFRCDPISEHNRLYWYRQTLGQGPEFLTYFQNEAQLEKSRLLSDRFSAERPKGSFSTLEIQRTEQGDSAMYLCASSLVTGELSNEKLFFGSGTQLSVL.

The V call is TRBV15, the J call TRBJ2-2, with 7 bases identical to TRBD1. CDR1 and CDR2 from the germline V gene are LNHNV and YYDKDF (reference sequence). The CDR3 covers 18 residues. V shed 2 bases and J 1 base; nucleotides not matched to a gene: 10. The CDR3 DNA follows: TGTGCCACCAGCAGATTTGCCCCCCGGACAGGGAACACCGGGGAGCTGTTTTTT. Protein sequence: CATSRFAPRTGNTGELFF.

This chain joins TRBV29-1 and TRBJ1-1; D not certain. The V end was cut by 3 bases, the J end by 3 bases, with 11 bases between. The CDR3 consists of 13 residues. Germline-derived CDR1 and CDR2 are SQVTM and ANQGSEA. CDR3 nucleotides: TGCAGCGTTGACGGGCCCGGGGACACTGAAGCTTTCTTT. Translating it yields CSVDGPGDTEAFF. Full variable domain (missing parts from reference TRBV29-1 and TRBJ1-1): SAVISQKPSRDICQRGTSLTIQCQVDSQVTMMFWYRQQPGQSLTLIATANQGSEATYESGFVIDKFPISRPNLTFSTLTVSNMSPEDSSIYLCSVDGPGDTEAFFGQGTRLTVV.

The chain couples TRBV28 to TRBJ2-7; TRBD1 agrees at 7 bases. V lost 6 bases and J lost 1; bases outside the gene matches: 6. The V gene's germline CDR1 is MDHEN and CDR2 SYDVKM. This CDR3 has 14 residues. The CDR3 loop reads CASRPRTGSYEQYF. CDR3 nucleotide sequence: TGTGCCAGCAGGCCTAGGACAGGTTCCTACGAGCAGTACTTC.

The chain joins TRBV7-6 to TRBJ1-5; 9 bases are a match to TRBD1. V lost 5 bases and J lost 7; bases outside the gene matches: 9. The CDR3 runs to 15 residues. Germline V gene data show CDR1 as SGHVS and CDR2 as FNYEAQ. For the CDR3, the DNA is TGTGCCAGCAGCGTGGGACAGGGAGGAGGACAGCCCCAGCATTTT. Translating it yields CASSVGQGGGQPQHF.

The chain employs TRBV9 and TRBJ1-4; TRBD1 is a possible D gene (6 bases). Germline assignment: CDR1 SGDLS and CDR2 YYNGEE. V was trimmed by 4 bases and J by 7 bases, leaving 14 bases between them. The CDR3 loop spans 14 amino acids. The CDR3 loop is CASSPHREVEKLFF. CDR3 bases: TGTGCCAGCAGCCCCCACAGGGAAGTTGAAAAACTGTTTTTT.

The V call is TRBV27, the J call TRBJ2-7; a possible D gene is TRBD2 (5 bases). This CDR3 region has 14 residues. Trimming stripped 5 bases from V and 4 bases from J, with 15 bases between. Germline-derived CDR1 and CDR2 are MNHEY and SMNVEV (reference sequence). In DNA, the CDR3 is TGTGCCAGCAGTGGCCAGAAGGGAGCGTACGAGCAGTACTTC. Translation: CASSGQKGAYEQYF.

The J gene is TRBJ2-7, the V gene TRBV7-9; 10 bases fit TRBD1. J was trimmed by 3 bases and V by 1 base; bases with no gene match: 3. The CDR3 contains 15 residues. Germline lookup yields CDR1 SEHNR and CDR2 FQNEAQ (reference sequence). CDR3 nucleotides: TGTGCCAGCAGCTTAGAGGGACAGGGGAACTACGAGCAGTACTTC. Translating it yields CASSLEGQGNYEQYF.

The CDR3 here is CASSASVESYEQYF. As DNA, the CDR3 is TGTGCCAGTAGTGCTAGTGTTGAGTCCTACGAGCAGTACTTC. The chain combines TRBV19 with TRBJ2-7; D call uncertain. Germline CDR1 LNHDA, CDR2 SQIVND (reference sequence). V shed 5 bases and J shed 1 base, with 12 bases lying between them. This CDR3 is 14 amino acids long.

The gene calls are TRBV9 and TRBJ2-7; 8 bases line up with TRBD1. V gave up 3 bases and J gave up 6 bases; unmatched junction bases: 5. This CDR3 is built from 13 residues. Germline V CDR1 and CDR2: SGDLS, YYNGEE. The CDR3 sequence: CASSAGTGIEQYF. The CDR3 region has the DNA TGTGCCAGCAGCGCCGGGACAGGTATCGAGCAGTACTTC.

The chain uses TRBV5-8 and TRBJ2-2, with D perhaps matching TRBD2 (6 bases). V was pared by 6 bases and J by 5 bases, with 20 bases between. CDR3 length: 16 amino acids. The germline V gene has CDR1 SGHTS and CDR2 YDEGEE. Here the CDR3 reads CASTRRGALWTGELFF. CDR3 DNA sequence: TGTGCCAGCACCCGGCGGGGAGCTCTTTGGACCGGGGAGCTGTTTTTT.

In this sample, this clone turned up a few times. The chain links TRBV13 to TRBJ1-4; D gene unclear. The CDR3 loop spans 15 amino acids. Trimming removed 5 bases at V and 3 bases at J, with 13 bases between. CDR1 and CDR2 from the germline V gene are PRHDT and FYEKMQ (reference sequence). The CDR3 DNA is TGTGCCAGCAGCACCTCGACAAACTCTAATGAAAAACTGTTTTTT. This translates into CASSTSTNSNEKLFF.

The gene calls are TRBV3-1 (or the pseudogene TRBV3-2) and TRBJ2-1, with a possible D match to TRBD2 (5 bases). Germline V gene lookup returns CDR1 LGHDT and CDR2 YNNKEL (reference sequence). The ends were cut back, 3 bases at V and 0 bases at J, with 9 bases in the middle. This CDR3 has 15 amino acids. CDR3 coding DNA: TGTGCCAGCAGCCAGTCGGGATCCTCCTACAATGAGCAGTTCTTC. Protein sequence: CASSQSGSSYNEQFF.

V gene TRBV3-1 (or the pseudogene TRBV3-2) combines with J gene TRBJ1-2, with 9 bases lining up with TRBD1. Germline trimming cut 3 bases from V and 7 bases from J; bases unmatched to any gene: 3. Germline V gene data show CDR1 as LGHDT and CDR2 as YNNKEL (reference sequence). The CDR3 has 13 amino acids. CDR3 protein: CASSQDRGRGYTF. The CDR3 DNA follows: TGTGCCAGCAGCCAGGACAGGGGACGTGGCTACACCTTC.

The genes are TRBV4-2 and TRBJ2-1; TRBD2 agrees at 11 bases. The junction had 6 bases not matched to a gene; V was cut back by 0 bases and J by 8 bases. The CDR3 consists of 16 residues. The germline V gene has CDR1 LGHNA and CDR2 YNFKEQ. CDR3 protein: CASSQEGTSGSYEQFF. Written as DNA, the CDR3 is TGTGCCAGCAGCCAAGAAGGCACTAGCGGGAGTTATGAGCAGTTCTTC.

The CDR3 DNA reads as TGTGCCAGTAGTATTGGGGCAGCCGCTAACAATGAGCAGTTCTTC. It codes for CASSIGAAANNEQFF. This sequence joins TRBV19 and TRBJ2-1; D is possibly TRBD1 (5 bases). V lost 3 bases, J lost 5 bases, and 14 bases lay in between. The CDR3 contains 15 residues. The germline V gene encodes CDR1 LNHDA and CDR2 SQIVND (reference sequence).

This chain connects TRBV28 to TRBJ2-3; D gene unclear. This CDR3 has 11 residues. V was pared by 2 bases and J by 5 bases, with 2 bases between. CDR1 and CDR2 from the germline V gene are MDHEN and SYDVKM. The CDR3 spells CASSLQDTQYF. The CDR3 coding sequence is TGTGCCAGCAGTTTACAAGATACGCAGTATTTT.

This clone was counted a few times. V is TRBV5-5 and J is TRBJ1-1; D is unresolved. V lost 2 bases and J lost 7, with 9 bases in between. CDR1 and CDR2 from the germline V gene are SGHKS and YYEKEE (reference sequence). This CDR3 is built from 12 residues. The CDR3 DNA reads TGTGCCAGCAGCTTCCCGGCGGATGAAGCTTTCTTT. This translates into CASSFPADEAFF.

The rearrangement joins TRBV28 to TRBJ2-7; no clear D gene. The CDR3 totals 12 residues. V was cut by 7 bases and J by 3 bases, with 10 bases left in between. Germline values: CDR1 MDHEN, CDR2 SYDVKM. The CDR3 loop is CASNSNSYEQYF. As DNA, the CDR3 is TGTGCCAGCAACTCTAATAGCTACGAGCAGTACTTC.

The genes are TRBV6-5 and TRBJ1-2; D not certain. Germline V gene lookup returns CDR1 MNHEY and CDR2 SVGAGI. The V and J ends lost 0 bases and 0 bases respectively, with 11 bases between them. The CDR3 is 16 amino acids. The CDR3 nucleotides read TGTGCCAGCAGTTACTCAGCGGAGCGCACTAACTATGGCTACACCTTC. It is translated as CASSYSAERTNYGYTF.